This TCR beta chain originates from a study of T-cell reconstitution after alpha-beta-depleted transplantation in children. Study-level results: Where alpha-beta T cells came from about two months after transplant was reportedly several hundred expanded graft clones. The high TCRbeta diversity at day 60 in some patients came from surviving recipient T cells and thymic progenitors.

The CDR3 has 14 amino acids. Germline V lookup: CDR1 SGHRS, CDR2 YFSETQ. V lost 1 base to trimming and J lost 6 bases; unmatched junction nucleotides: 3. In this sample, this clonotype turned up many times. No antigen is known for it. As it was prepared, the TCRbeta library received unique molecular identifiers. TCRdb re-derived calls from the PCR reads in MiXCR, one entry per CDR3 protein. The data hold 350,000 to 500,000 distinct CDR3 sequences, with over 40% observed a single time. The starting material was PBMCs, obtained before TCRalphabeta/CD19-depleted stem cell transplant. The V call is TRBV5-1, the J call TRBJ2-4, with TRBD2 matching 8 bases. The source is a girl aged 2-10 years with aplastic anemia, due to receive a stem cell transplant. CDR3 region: CASSLSSGRNIQYF. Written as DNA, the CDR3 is TGCGCCAGCAGCTTGTCCAGCGGGAGAAACATTCAGTACTTC.